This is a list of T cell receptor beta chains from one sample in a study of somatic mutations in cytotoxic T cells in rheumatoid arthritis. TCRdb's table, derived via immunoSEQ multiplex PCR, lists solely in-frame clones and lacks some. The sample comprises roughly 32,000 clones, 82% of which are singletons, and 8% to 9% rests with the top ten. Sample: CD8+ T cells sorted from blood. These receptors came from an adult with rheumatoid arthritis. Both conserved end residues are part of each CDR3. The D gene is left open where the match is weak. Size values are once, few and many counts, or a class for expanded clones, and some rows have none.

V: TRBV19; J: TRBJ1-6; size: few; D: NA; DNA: TGTGCCAGTCGGCGGGAATTAGGACCCCTCCACTTT; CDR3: CASRRELGPLHF
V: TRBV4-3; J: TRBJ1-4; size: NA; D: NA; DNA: TGCGCCAGCAGCCAAGATGGCGCAACTAATGAAAAACTGTTTTTT; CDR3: CASSQDGATNEKLFF
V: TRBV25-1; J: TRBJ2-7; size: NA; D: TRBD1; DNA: TGTGCCAGCAGTTCCCAGGGGGCTCCGGCTGGCTCCTACGAGCAGTACTTC; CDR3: CASSSQGAPAGSYEQYF
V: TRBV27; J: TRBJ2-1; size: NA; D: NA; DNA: TGTGCCAGCAGTTTATTCCCCAGCTCCTACAATGAGCAGTTCTTC; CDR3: CASSLFPSSYNEQFF
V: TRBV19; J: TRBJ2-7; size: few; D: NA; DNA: TGTGCCAGTAGTACCGGGGTCCGTACCTCCTACGAGCAGTACTTC; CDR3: CASSTGVRTSYEQYF
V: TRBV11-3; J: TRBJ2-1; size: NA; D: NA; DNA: TGTGCCAGCAGCTTAGGGGGGGGCAGGGGGCCAAACAATGAGCAGTTCTTC; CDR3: CASSLGGGRGPNNEQFF
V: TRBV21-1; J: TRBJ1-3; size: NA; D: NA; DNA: TGTGCCAGCAGCAGCTCCGGGACAGGCTCTTGCTCTGGAAACACCATATATTTT; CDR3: CASSSSGTGSCSGNTIYF
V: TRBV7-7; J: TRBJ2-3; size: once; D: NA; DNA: TGTGCCAGCAGCCGTTCCCCCAGTGGGAGCACAGATACGCAGTATTTT; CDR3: CASSRSPSGSTDTQYF
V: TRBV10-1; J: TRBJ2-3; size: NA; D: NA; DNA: TGCGCCAGCAGTGAAAGGGGGGACACCCGGGTGGAAGATACGCAGTATTTT; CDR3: CASSERGDTRVEDTQYF
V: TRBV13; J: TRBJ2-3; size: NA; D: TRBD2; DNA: TGTGCCAGCAGCGGCCCGACTAGCGGCTACACAGATACGCAGTATTTT; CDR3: CASSGPTSGYTDTQYF
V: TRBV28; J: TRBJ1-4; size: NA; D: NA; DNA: TGTGCCAGCAGTCCCCCCCCGATTCTGCTAGCAACTAATGAAAAACTGTTTTTT; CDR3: CASSPPPILLATNEKLFF
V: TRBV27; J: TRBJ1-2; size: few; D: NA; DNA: TGTGCCAGCAGTGGCGGGGGGACTGGCTACACCTTC; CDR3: CASSGGGTGYTF
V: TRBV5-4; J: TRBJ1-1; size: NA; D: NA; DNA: TGTGCCAGCAGCGGGGAACGAATGAACACTGAAGCTTTCTTT; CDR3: CASSGERMNTEAFF
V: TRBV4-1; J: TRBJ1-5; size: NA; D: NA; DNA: TGCGCCAGCAGCCAAATGAGCGCCTACGAGCCCCAGCATTTT; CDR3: CASSQMSAYEPQHF
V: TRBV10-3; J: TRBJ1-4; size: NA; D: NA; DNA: TGTGCCATCAGTGAGTCGGGGGAACTGTTTTTT; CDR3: CAISESGELFF
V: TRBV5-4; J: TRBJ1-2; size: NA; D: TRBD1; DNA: TGTGCCAGCAGCTACAGGGGGCGTGGGTATGGCTACACCTTC; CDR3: CASSYRGRGYGYTF
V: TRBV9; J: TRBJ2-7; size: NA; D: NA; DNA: TGTGCCAGCAGCCGAGGGAGGGGGCGCGATGAGCAGTACTTC; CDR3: CASSRGRGRDEQYF
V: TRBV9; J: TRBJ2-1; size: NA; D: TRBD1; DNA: TGTGCCAGCAGCCTCAGGGACAGGGGGCTATATAATGAGCAGTTCTTC; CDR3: CASSLRDRGLYNEQFF
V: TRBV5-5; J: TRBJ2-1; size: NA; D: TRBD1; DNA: TGTGCCAGCAGCAGCCCGGACAGGTCCGGAGGCAATGAGCAGTTCTTC; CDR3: CASSSPDRSGGNEQFF
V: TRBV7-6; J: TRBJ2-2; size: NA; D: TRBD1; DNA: TGTGCCAGCAGCTTTGCGGACAGGGGTGGCGCCGGGGAGCTGTTTTTT; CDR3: CASSFADRGGAGELFF
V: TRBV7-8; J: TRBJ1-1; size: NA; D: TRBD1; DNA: TGTGCCAGCAGCTTAAGGGCAGGGGGGCTGAACACTGAAGCTTTCTTT; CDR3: CASSLRAGGLNTEAFF
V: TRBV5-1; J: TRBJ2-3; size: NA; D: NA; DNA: TGCGCCAGCAGCTTAGAGGTCACAGATACGCAGTATTTT; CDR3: CASSLEVTDTQYF
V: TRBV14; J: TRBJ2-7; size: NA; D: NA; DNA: TGTGCCAGCAGCCAAGGGTACGAGCAGTACTTC; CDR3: CASSQGYEQYF
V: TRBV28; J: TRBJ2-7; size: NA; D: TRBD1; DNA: TGTGCCAGCAGGGAAGACAGGGCCTCCTACGAGCAGTACTTC; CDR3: CASREDRASYEQYF
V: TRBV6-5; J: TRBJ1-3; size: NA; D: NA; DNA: TGTGCCAGCAGTTACACTCCAGGGGACCGGGACACCATATATTTT; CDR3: CASSYTPGDRDTIYF
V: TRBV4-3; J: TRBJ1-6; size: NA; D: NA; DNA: TGCGCCAGCAGCCAAGATCAAGGCTATAATTCACCCCTCCACTTT; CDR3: CASSQDQGYNSPLHF
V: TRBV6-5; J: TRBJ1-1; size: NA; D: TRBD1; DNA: TGTGCCAGCAGGCAGGGGGTCACTGAAGCTTTCTTT; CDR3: CASRQGVTEAFF
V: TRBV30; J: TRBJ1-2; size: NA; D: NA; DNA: TGTGCCTGGAATGGAGGGTTACACTATGGCTACACCTTC; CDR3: CAWNGGLHYGYTF
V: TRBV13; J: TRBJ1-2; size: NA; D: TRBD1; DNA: TGTGCCAGCAGCTCGAGGGGCCCCACAGGGGGAATCACCTTC; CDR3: CASSSRGPTGGITF
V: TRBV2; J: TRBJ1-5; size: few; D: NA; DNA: TGTGCCAGCACCAGGGGCCAGCCCCAGCATTTT; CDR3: CASTRGQPQHF
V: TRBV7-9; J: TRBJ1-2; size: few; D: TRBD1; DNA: TGTGCCAGCAGCTTAGAAACCTACCGGGACAGGGGAGAAGGCTACACCTTC; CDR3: CASSLETYRDRGEGYTF
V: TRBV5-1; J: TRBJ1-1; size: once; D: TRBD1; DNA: TGCGCCAGCAGCTTATCAACAGGGGGGACTGAAGCTTTCTTT; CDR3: CASSLSTGGTEAFF
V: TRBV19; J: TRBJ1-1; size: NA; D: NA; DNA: TGTGCCAGTATGGGGGGCCCTGAAGCTTTCTTT; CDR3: CASMGGPEAFF
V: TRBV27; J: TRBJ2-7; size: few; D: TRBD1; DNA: TGTGCCAGCAGTCTTGACAGGGCGCGTAAGTACGAGCAGTACTTC; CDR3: CASSLDRARKYEQYF
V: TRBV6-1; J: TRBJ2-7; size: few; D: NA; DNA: TGTGCCAGCAGTACGGAGGTGCCCCACTACGAGCAGTACTTC; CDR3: CASSTEVPHYEQYF
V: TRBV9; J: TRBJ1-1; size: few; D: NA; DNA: TGTGCCAGCAGCCCCATGGGGCAGGGCAACACTGAAGCTTTCTTT; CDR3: CASSPMGQGNTEAFF
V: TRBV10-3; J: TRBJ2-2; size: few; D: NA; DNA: TGTGCCATCAGTGAGAGAGGGTCCACCGGGGAGCTGTTTTTT; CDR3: CAISERGSTGELFF
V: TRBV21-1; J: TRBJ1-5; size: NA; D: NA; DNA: TGTGCCAGCAGCTCTCCGGGACAGGGGGCTGTGAGCAATCAGCCCCAGCATTTT; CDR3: CASSSPGQGAVSNQPQHF
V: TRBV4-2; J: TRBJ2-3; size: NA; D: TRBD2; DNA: TGTGCCAGCAGCCAAGATCGGGGGGGTGGCACAGATACGCAGTATTTT; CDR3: CASSQDRGGGTDTQYF
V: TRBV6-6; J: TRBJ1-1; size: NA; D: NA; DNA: TGTGCCAGCAGTTATAGGGCGAAAAACACTGAAGCTTTCTTT; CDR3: CASSYRAKNTEAFF
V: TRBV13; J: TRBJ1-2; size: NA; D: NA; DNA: TGTGCCAGCAGCTCGGGGGCAAACTATGGCTACACCTTC; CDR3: CASSSGANYGYTF
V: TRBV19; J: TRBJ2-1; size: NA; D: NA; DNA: TGTGCCAGTAGCAAATTCCAAACGTCCTACAATGAGCAGTTCTTC; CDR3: CASSKFQTSYNEQFF